The 17 T cell receptor beta chains below were found in one sample sequenced in a study of prognosis after radiotherapy for stage I lung cancer. Two-round multiplex PCR, the amplification method, yielded TCR beta CDR3 from genomic DNA. Primers specific to each TRBV and TRBJ gene drove first-round PCR. MiXCR was run by TCRdb on the multiplex PCR reads, yielding one entry per CDR3 protein. This sample carries fewer than 20,000 distinct CDR3 sequences, about 43% of them seen once, and the ten largest clones take around 47%. The sequenced sample was PBMCs, obtained before or after stereotactic body radiation therapy (not recorded which). These receptors were taken from a donor over 45 with non-small cell lung cancer.

There are a few counts of this clonotype. The chain couples TRBV5-1 to TRBJ1-1; 7 positions agree with TRBD1. CDR3 length: 14 residues. V was pared by 2 bases and J by 4 bases, with 5 bases of the junction left unmatched. Germline assignment: CDR1 SGHRS and CDR2 YFSETQ. The CDR3: CASSFQGEGTEAFF. CDR3 nucleotides: TGCGCCAGCAGCTTTCAGGGGGAGGGCACTGAAGCTTTCTTT.

The CDR3: CASSESGGAFCTQYF. In DNA, the CDR3 is TGTGCCAGCAGTGAAAGCGGGGGGGCCTTTTGCACCCAGTACTTC. This chain connects TRBV14 to TRBJ2-5; 10 bases match TRBD2. V was pared by 6 bases and J by 8 bases, with 12 bases of the junction left unmatched. Looked up from germline, CDR1 is SGHDN and CDR2 is FVKESK. The CDR3 runs to 15 residues.

This chain links TRBV20-1 with TRBJ2-3; tentative D call: TRBD2 (7 bases). The CDR3 sequence is 16 residues long. The V gene lost 1 base and the J gene lost 2 bases, with 16 bases spanning the gap. Germline CDR1 and CDR2: DFQATT and SNEGSKA (reference sequence). The CDR3 nucleotides read TGCAGTGCTAGAGGAGGGGGGGGGGTGGTCACAGATACGCAGTATTTT. Protein product: CSARGGGGVVTDTQYF.

The V and J genes are TRBV10-1 and TRBJ1-2; D is uncertain. V was pared by 0 bases and J by 8 bases, with 13 bases between. CDR3 length: 14 residues. The V gene's germline CDR1 is WNHNN and CDR2 SYGVQD (reference sequence). The CDR3, as DNA: TGCGCCAGCAGTGAGTCGATCCGGGGTGGAGGCTACACCTTC. Translating gives CASSESIRGGGYTF.

This clonotype was counted many times. The genes are TRBV2 and TRBJ2-2, with D perhaps TRBD1 (5 bases). This CDR3 is 15 amino acids long. V was trimmed by 5 bases and J by 7 bases, leaving 17 bases between them. The germline V gene has CDR1 SNHLY and CDR2 FYNNEI. CDR3 DNA: TGTGCCAGCAGTAACAACGCAGGGTATGGCGGGGAGCTGTTTTTT. This translates into CASSNNAGYGGELFF.

Judged by abundance, this clonotype is medium-sized (0.01 to 0.1%). The V call is TRBV11-2, the J call TRBJ2-2, with no clear D. Per the germline V gene, CDR1 is SGHAT and CDR2 is FQNNGV. The ends were cut back, 1 base at V and 5 bases at J, with 8 bases in the middle. The CDR3 spans 14 residues. The CDR3 protein is CASSLAWGTGELFF. The DNA for the CDR3 is TGTGCCAGCAGCTTAGCGTGGGGAACCGGGGAGCTGTTTTTT.

V usage is TRBV6-2 or TRBV6-3 and J usage is TRBJ1-5, with TRBD1 matching 9 bases. With V trimmed by 5 bases and J by 5 bases, 7 bases remained unmatched. The CDR3 totals 15 residues. Germline V gene sequence: CDR1 MNHEY, CDR2 SVGEGT. The CDR3 loop is CASSAGQGGDQPQHF. CDR3 DNA sequence: TGTGCCAGCAGTGCGGGACAGGGTGGCGATCAGCCCCAGCATTTT.

This clonotype is medium-sized. V and J are TRBV19 and TRBJ1-2, with D possibly being TRBD1 (5 bases). The germline V gene encodes CDR1 LNHDA and CDR2 SQIVND (reference sequence). The V end was cut by 3 bases, the J end by 2 bases, with 7 bases between. The CDR3 is 13 residues long. CDR3 protein: CASSMQGNYGYTF. The CDR3 region has the DNA TGTGCCAGTAGTATGCAGGGCAACTATGGCTACACCTTC.

Worth noting for this clonotype: A much larger clonotype is one base distant, so this may be a read error. The rearrangement links TRBV5-5 to TRBJ2-3; weak D call: TRBD1 (5 bases). The germline V and J ends were trimmed by 1 base and 4 bases, with 7 bases remaining between them. This CDR3 comprises 13 residues. Looked up from germline, CDR1 is SGHKS and CDR2 is YYEKEE (reference sequence). The CDR3 nucleotides are TGTGCCAGCAGCTTGAGGGGCTCAGATACGCAGTATTTT. Protein: CASSLRGSDTQYF.

As to this clonotype: A far larger clone differs by one base, so this is likely a read error. The chain is built from TRBV2 and TRBJ2-1; 8 bases map to TRBD2. The germline V gene encodes CDR1 SNHLY and CDR2 FYNNEI. V lost 6 bases to trimming and J lost 6 bases; unmatched junction nucleotides: 10. The CDR3 spans 15 residues. The CDR3 coding sequence is TGTGCCAGCAGCCGGGGGGGGACATCGCTCAATGAGCAGTTCTTC. It codes for CASSRGGTSLNEQFF.

The DNA of the CDR3 is TGTGCCAGCAGTTTTACAGGGACAAATAATTCACCCCTCCACTTT. It codes for CASSFTGTNNSPLHF. The chain has TRBV12-3 or TRBV12-4 and TRBJ1-6; D is perhaps TRBD1 (6 bases). V gave up 3 bases and J gave up 5 bases, with 11 bases separating them. CDR3 length: 15 residues.

This clonotype rates as medium-sized (0.01 to 0.1%). J is TRBJ2-7 and V is TRBV6-1, with 9 bases identical to TRBD1. CDR1 is MNHNS, CDR2 SASEGT, per germline. This CDR3 is 15 amino acids long. Trimming took 3 bases from V and 2 from J; bases not matched to a gene: 5. The CDR3 nucleotides read TGTGCCAGCAGTGAGGGACAGGGCCCCACCTACGAGCAGTACTTC. Protein sequence: CASSEGQGPTYEQYF.

This clonotype was seen at least ten times. The CDR3 sequence is CSARPGLAGEHTDTQYF. The CDR3 nucleotides read TGCAGTGCTAGGCCGGGACTAGCGGGGGAGCACACAGATACGCAGTATTTT. This rearrangement joins TRBV20-1 to TRBJ2-3, with 14 positions matching TRBD2. Germline loops: CDR1 DFQATT, CDR2 SNEGSKA (reference sequence). The V segment lost 3 bases and the J segment 2 bases; nucleotides outside the gene matches: 7. The CDR3 covers 17 residues.

This clonotype was observed at least ten times. V and J are TRBV2 and TRBJ2-1; 12 bases fit TRBD2. This CDR3 is built from 16 residues. Germline CDR1 and CDR2: SNHLY and FYNNEI. The junction had 6 bases not matched to a gene; V was cut back by 6 bases and J by 3 bases. CDR3 coding DNA: TGTGCCAGCAGGGAACTAGCGGGAGGTGGCTACAATGAGCAGTTCTTC. This sequence encodes CASRELAGGGYNEQFF.

The chain carries TRBV7-2 and TRBJ2-7; 8 bases map to TRBD2. This CDR3 comprises 15 residues. V was pared by 3 bases and J by 4 bases, with 8 bases of the junction left unmatched. The germline gives CDR1 SGHTA, CDR2 FQGNSA. This CDR3 reads CASSFSLAGGYEQYF. The DNA of the CDR3 is TGTGCCAGCAGCTTCTCCCTAGCGGGTGGTTACGAGCAGTACTTC.

CDR3 in amino acids: CAWSVDMGNQPQHF. CDR3 DNA: TGTGCCTGGAGTGTAGATATGGGGAATCAGCCCCAGCATTTT. The rearrangement joins TRBV30 to TRBJ1-5; the D is unclear. V dropped 0 bases and J dropped 4 bases, with 10 bases sitting between them. Germline assignment: CDR1 GTSNPN and CDR2 SVGIG (reference sequence). The CDR3 runs to 14 residues.

V gene TRBV2 combines with J gene TRBJ1-3, with D unclear. The V gene's germline CDR1 is SNHLY and CDR2 FYNNEI. Trimming took off 4 bases at V and 2 bases at J, with 9 bases between the two ends. The length of the CDR3 is 14 residues. Here the CDR3 reads CASSAIGAGNTIYF. The CDR3 nucleotides read TGTGCCAGCAGTGCGATCGGAGCTGGAAACACCATATATTTT.